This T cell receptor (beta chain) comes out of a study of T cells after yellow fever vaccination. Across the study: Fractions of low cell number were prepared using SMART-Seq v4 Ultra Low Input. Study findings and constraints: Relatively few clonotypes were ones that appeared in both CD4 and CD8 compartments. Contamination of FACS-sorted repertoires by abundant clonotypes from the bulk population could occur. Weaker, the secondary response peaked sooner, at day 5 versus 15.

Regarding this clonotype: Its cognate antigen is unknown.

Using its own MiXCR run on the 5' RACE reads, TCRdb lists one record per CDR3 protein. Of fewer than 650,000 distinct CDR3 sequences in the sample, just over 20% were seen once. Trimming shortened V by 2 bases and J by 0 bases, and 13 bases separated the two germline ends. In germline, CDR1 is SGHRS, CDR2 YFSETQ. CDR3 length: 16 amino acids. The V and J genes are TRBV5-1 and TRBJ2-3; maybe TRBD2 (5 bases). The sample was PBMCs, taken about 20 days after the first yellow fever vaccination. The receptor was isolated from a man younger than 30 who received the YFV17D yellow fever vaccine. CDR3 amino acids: CASSLQADHSTDTQYF. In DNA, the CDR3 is TGCGCCAGCAGCTTACAAGCGGACCATAGCACAGATACGCAGTATTTT.